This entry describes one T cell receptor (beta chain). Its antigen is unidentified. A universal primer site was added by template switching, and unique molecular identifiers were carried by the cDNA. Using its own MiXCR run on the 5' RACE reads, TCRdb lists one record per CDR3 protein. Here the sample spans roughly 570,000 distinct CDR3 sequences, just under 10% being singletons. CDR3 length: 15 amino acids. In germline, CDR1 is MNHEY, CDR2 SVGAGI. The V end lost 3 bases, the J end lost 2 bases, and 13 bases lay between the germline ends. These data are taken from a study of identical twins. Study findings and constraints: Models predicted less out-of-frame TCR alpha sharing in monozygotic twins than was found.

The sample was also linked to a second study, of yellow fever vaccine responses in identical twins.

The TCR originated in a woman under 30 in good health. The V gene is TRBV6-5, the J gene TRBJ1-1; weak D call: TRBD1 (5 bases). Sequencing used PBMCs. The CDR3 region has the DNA TGTGCCAGCAGTTATGGCGCAGGGATAAACACTGAAGCTTTCTTT. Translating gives CASSYGAGINTEAFF.